This T cell receptor beta chain comes out of a study of blood T cell repertoires in COVID-19. The overall study: Sample material is recorded as cDNA or gDNA derived from T cells, B-cell-depleted T cells, or PBMCs.

This clone has a single count. Trimming took 5 bases from V and 6 from J; bases not matched to a gene: 3. The CDR3 loop spans 12 amino acids. Germline CDR1 and CDR2: SGHNT and YENEEA. Living in under 30 US areas, the participants were between about 18 and 95 years of age. Assay: immunoSEQ multiplex PCR; the TCRdb copy retains only in-frame clones and omits some. The table includes some 330,000 clones, 92% detected once. The J gene is TRBJ1-2, the V gene TRBV11-3, with TRBD1 identical over 7 bases. Sequenced material: PBMCs or T cells enriched from blood (not recorded which). The clonotype was recovered from a woman aged 25 to 39 who had recovered from COVID-19. CDR3 region: CASSIGQDGYTF. The DNA of the CDR3 is TGTGCCAGCAGCATAGGACAGGATGGCTACACCTTC.